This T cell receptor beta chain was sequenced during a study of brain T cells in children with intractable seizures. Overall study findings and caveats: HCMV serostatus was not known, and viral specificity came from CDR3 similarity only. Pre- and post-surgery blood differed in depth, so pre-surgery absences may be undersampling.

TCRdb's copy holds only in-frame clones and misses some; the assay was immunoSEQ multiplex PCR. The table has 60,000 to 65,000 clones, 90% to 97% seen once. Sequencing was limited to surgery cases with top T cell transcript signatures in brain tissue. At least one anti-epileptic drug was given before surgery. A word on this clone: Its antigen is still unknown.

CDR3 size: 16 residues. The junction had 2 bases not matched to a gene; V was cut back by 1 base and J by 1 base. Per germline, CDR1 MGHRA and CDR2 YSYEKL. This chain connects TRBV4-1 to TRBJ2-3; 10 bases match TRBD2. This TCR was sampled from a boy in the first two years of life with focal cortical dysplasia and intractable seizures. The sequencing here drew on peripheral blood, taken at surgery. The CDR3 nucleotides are TGCGCCAGCAGCCAAGTAGGACTAGCGGGCACAGATACGCAGTATTTT. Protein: CASSQVGLAGTDTQYF.